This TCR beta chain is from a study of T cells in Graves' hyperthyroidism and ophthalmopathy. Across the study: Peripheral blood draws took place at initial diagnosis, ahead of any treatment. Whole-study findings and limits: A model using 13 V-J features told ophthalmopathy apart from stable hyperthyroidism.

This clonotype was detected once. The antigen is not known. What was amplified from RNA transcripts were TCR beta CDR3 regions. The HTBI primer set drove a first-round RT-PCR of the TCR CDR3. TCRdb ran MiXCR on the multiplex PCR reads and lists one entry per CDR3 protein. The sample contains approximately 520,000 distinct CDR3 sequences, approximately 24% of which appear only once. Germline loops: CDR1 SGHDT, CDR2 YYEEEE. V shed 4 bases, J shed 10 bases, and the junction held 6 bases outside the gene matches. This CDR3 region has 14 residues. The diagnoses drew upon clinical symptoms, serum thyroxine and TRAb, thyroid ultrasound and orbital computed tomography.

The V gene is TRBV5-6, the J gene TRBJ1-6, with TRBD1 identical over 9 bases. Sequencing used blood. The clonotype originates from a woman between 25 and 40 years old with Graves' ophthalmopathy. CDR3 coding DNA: TGTGCCAGCAGCCCGGGACAGGGTAGCTCACCCCTCCACTTT. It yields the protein CASSPGQGSSPLHF.